These 17 T cell receptor beta chains were all obtained from the same sample, sequenced in a study of neurological immune-mediated disorders. MiXCR, applied by TCRdb to the 5' RACE reads, yields one record per CDR3 protein. The table records roughly 41,000 distinct CDR3 sequences, less than 2% of them present only once. Sequenced: PBMCs. These receptor sequences come from a woman in her forties with multiple sclerosis.

This clonotype has ten or more counts. The V call is TRBV3-1, the J call TRBJ2-2; 10 bases align to TRBD1. The CDR3 extends over 16 amino acids. Germline CDR1 and CDR2: LGHDT and YNNKEL (reference sequence). The V gene end was trimmed by 4 bases and the J gene end by 2 bases; junction bases not matched to a gene: 4. The CDR3 sequence: CASSLWTGGNTGELFF. In DNA form, the CDR3 reads TGTGCCAGCAGCCTTTGGACAGGGGGAAACACCGGGGAGCTGTTTTTT.

This clonotype was counted ten times or more. J is TRBJ1-3 and V is TRBV5-1; D unclear. The V end lost 2 bases, the J end lost 3 bases, and 9 bases lay between the germline ends. CDR1 and CDR2 (germline): SGHRS, YFSETQ. CDR3 size: 14 residues. The CDR3, as DNA: TGCGCCAGCAGCTTCTCCGGTTATGGAAACACCATATATTTT. Amino acids: CASSFSGYGNTIYF.

This clonotype was counted ten times or more. The J gene is TRBJ2-2, the V gene TRBV6-2 or TRBV6-3; 7 bases line up with TRBD2. This CDR3 has 15 amino acids. After removal of 3 bases from V and 4 bases from J, the junction contained 5 bases not matched to a gene. Germline lookup yields CDR1 MNHEY and CDR2 SVGEGT. The CDR3 region has the DNA TGTGCCAGCAGTTATGGGCTAGCGGCCACCGGGGAGCTGTTTTTT. Protein product: CASSYGLAATGELFF.

In this sample, this clonotype turned up many times. J is TRBJ2-1 and V is TRBV10-1, with D possibly being TRBD1 (5 bases). The CDR3 runs to 15 residues. The V end lost 4 bases, the J end lost 4 bases, and 14 bases lay between the germline ends. From germline, CDR1 is WNHNN and CDR2 SYGVQD (reference sequence). The CDR3 spells CASSAQGSLYNEQFF. The CDR3 nucleotides read TGCGCCAGCAGTGCTCAGGGAAGCCTTTACAATGAGCAGTTCTTC.

This clonotype was counted at least ten times. The V and J genes are TRBV5-6 and TRBJ2-1, with D possibly matching TRBD2 (7 bases). CDR3 length equals 15 residues. CDR1 and CDR2 (germline): SGHDT, YYEEEE. The V gene lost 0 bases and the J gene lost 3 bases, with 10 bases spanning the gap. The CDR3 protein is CASSLEGGGYNEQFF. In nucleotides, the CDR3 is TGTGCCAGCAGCTTGGAAGGGGGGGGCTACAATGAGCAGTTCTTC.

In this sample, this clonotype turned up many times. CDR3 sequence (DNA): TGTGCCAGCAGCCTGAGACGAGGGTCCTTTGGAAACACCATATATTTT. Translated, it gives CASSLRRGSFGNTIYF. The chain combines TRBV3-1 with TRBJ1-3; D unclear. This CDR3 is 16 amino acids long. Germline lookup yields CDR1 LGHDT and CDR2 YNNKEL (reference sequence). Trimming stripped 4 bases from V and 3 bases from J, with 16 bases between.

This clonotype has a count of ten or more. CDR3 sequence reads: CASNLGVSYEQYF. The CDR3, as DNA: TGTGCCAGCAACCTGGGAGTGTCCTACGAGCAGTACTTC. This chain links TRBV12-3 or TRBV12-4 with TRBJ2-7; TRBD2 might be the D (5 bases). V lost 7 bases to trimming and J lost 1 base, with 11 bases between them. The CDR3 is 13 amino acids.

This clonotype was seen many times. The rearrangement uses TRBV20-1 and TRBJ2-1; 9 bases line up with TRBD1. Germline values: CDR1 DFQATT, CDR2 SNEGSKA (reference sequence). Trimming took 7 bases from V and 2 from J; bases not matched to a gene: 6. The CDR3 length is 14 residues. CDR3 sequence reads: CSGKTGGPYNEQFF. The DNA for the CDR3 is TGCAGTGGGAAGACAGGGGGGCCCTACAATGAGCAGTTCTTC.

This clonotype was observed at least ten times. The chain is built from TRBV12-3 or TRBV12-4 and TRBJ1-4, with 8 bases identical to TRBD1. V dropped 5 bases and J dropped 10; count of bases not matched to a gene: 9. The CDR3 is 14 residues long. Here the CDR3 DNA reads TGTGCCAGCAGTCCCCGGACAGGGTACGGAAAACTGTTTTTT. It specifies CASSPRTGYGKLFF.

This clonotype was counted ten times or more. The rearrangement joins TRBV7-2 to TRBJ2-3, with D hard to call. The length of the CDR3 is 14 residues. The V gene lost 2 bases and the J gene lost 6 bases, with 12 bases spanning the gap. Looked up from germline, CDR1 is SGHTA and CDR2 is FQGNSA. The CDR3 protein is CASSLSPLGDTQYF. Written as DNA, the CDR3 is TGTGCCAGCAGCTTATCCCCTCTCGGGGATACGCAGTATTTT.

This clonotype was picked up many times. The V gene is TRBV2, the J gene TRBJ1-4, with D tentatively TRBD1 (5 bases). V was cut by 0 bases and J by 7 bases, with 9 bases left in between. Germline CDR1 reads SNHLY; CDR2 reads FYNNEI. The CDR3 runs to 14 residues. The CDR3 DNA sequence: TGTGCCAGCAGTGAAGCGCTGGGGGGTGAAAAACTGTTTTTT. The encoded protein is CASSEALGGEKLFF.

In its sample, this clonotype was seen many times. The rearrangement joins TRBV4-2 to TRBJ1-2; possible D gene TRBD1, 5 bases. V was pared by 7 bases and J by 7 bases, with 16 bases between. The germline CDR1 and CDR2 sequences are LGHNA and YNFKEQ. The CDR3 has 13 amino acids. The CDR3 region has the DNA TGTGCCAGCAACCGCGGGACCTCGGTTGGCTACACCTTC. It specifies CASNRGTSVGYTF.

Many counts were recorded for this clonotype. The genes are TRBV5-1 and TRBJ2-4, with TRBD1 matching 9 bases. J was trimmed by 5 bases and V by 3 bases; bases with no gene match: 0. The CDR3 has 13 amino acids. CDR1 SGHRS and CDR2 YFSETQ come from the germline V gene. The CDR3 DNA follows: TGCGCCAGCAGCTGGACAGGGGAAAACATTCAGTACTTC. Amino acids: CASSWTGENIQYF.

This clonotype was counted only a few times. The chain employs TRBV20-1 and TRBJ1-2, with 7 bases that match TRBD1. CDR1 and CDR2 (germline): DFQATT, SNEGSKA (reference sequence). Unmatched junction bases numbered 4, after V lost 3 bases and J lost 3 bases. The CDR3 length is 13 residues. The CDR3: CSASTGEDYGYTF. CDR3 nucleotide sequence: TGCAGTGCTAGTACAGGGGAGGACTATGGCTACACCTTC.

This clonotype was detected ten times or more. The genes are TRBV20-1 and TRBJ1-2; perhaps TRBD1 as D (6 bases). The CDR3 is made up of 11 amino acids. Trimming pared 6 bases from V and 5 bases from J, leaving 10 bases between. CDR1 is DFQATT, CDR2 SNEGSKA, per germline (reference sequence). CDR3 amino acids: CSAPTGYGYTF. DNA of the CDR3: TGCAGTGCCCCAACAGGGTATGGCTACACCTTC.

The table lists this clonotype with many counts. V gene TRBV20-1 combines with J gene TRBJ1-6, with D perhaps TRBD1 (6 bases). The CDR3 sequence is 14 residues long. Deletions cut 3 bases from V and 7 bases from J, with 13 bases between. Germline V gives CDR1 DFQATT, CDR2 SNEGSKA (reference sequence). Here the CDR3 DNA reads TGCAGTGCTAGTTCAGGGGAGGGGAATTCACCCCTCCACTTT. Translated, it gives CSASSGEGNSPLHF.

This clonotype was detected ten times or more. The CDR3: CASSYESSYNSPLHF. The CDR3 DNA reads as TGTGCCAGCAGTTACGAAAGCTCCTATAATTCACCCCTCCACTTT. The genes are TRBV6-6 and TRBJ1-6; D gene ambiguous. Germline V lookup: CDR1 MNHNY, CDR2 SVGAGI (reference sequence). V lost 2 bases and J lost 0, with 5 bases in between. The CDR3 is made up of 15 amino acids.